The source of this T cell receptor beta chain is a study of cytomegalovirus exposure and HLA in healthy donors. Study conclusions and caveats: Rarity characterized most TCR sequences, yet some public TCRs appeared in many donors.

Concerning this clone: Its specificity is not known.

13 Jbeta primers and 60 Vbeta primers were used for the PCR. Assay used: immunoSEQ multiplex PCR; TCRdb lists only in-frame clones, some missing. This table holds about 90,000 clones, more than 55% found once. Germline assignment: CDR1 MNHEY and CDR2 SMNVEV (reference sequence). This CDR3 contains 16 residues. V lost 2 bases and J lost 2, with 16 bases in between. This chain links TRBV27 with TRBJ2-7; D perhaps matches TRBD1 (5 bases). The origin of this receptor is a woman in her forties or fifties in good health and CMV-seropositive. Sequenced input: PBMCs. The CDR3 DNA is TGTGCCAGCAGTTTAAGACGTGGCGGACAAACCTACGAGCAGTACTTC. Translating it yields CASSLRRGGQTYEQYF.